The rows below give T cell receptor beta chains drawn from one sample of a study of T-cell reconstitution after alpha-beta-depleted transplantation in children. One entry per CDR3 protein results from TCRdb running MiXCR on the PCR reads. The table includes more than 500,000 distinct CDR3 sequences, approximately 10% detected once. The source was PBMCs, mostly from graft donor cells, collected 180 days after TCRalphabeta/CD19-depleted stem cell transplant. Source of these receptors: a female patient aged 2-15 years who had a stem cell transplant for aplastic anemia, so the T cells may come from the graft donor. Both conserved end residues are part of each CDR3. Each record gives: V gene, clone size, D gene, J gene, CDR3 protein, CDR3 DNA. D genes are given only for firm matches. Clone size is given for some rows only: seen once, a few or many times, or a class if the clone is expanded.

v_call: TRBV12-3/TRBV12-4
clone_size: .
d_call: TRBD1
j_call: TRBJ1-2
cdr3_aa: CASTADRAGGYTF
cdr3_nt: TGTGCCAGCACCGCAGACAGGGCTGGTGGCTACACCTTC

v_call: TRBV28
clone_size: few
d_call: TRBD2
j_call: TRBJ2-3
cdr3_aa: CASRGSLAGTDTQYF
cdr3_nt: TGTGCCAGCCGAGGTTCCCTAGCGGGCACAGATACGCAGTATTTT

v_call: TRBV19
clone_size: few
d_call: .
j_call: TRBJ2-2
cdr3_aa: CASSIAGVFGTGELFF
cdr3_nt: TGTGCCAGTAGTATAGCGGGGGTGTTTGGGACCGGGGAGCTGTTTTTT

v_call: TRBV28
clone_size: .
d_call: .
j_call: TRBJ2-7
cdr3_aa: CASSLLIRGSYEQYF
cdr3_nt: TGTGCCAGCAGTTTATTAATCCGGGGCAGCTACGAGCAGTACTTC

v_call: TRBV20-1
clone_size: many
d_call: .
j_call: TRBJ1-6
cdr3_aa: CSARGQGLGSPLHF
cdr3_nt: TGCAGTGCTAGAGGGCAGGGCCTGGGTTCACCCCTCCACTTT

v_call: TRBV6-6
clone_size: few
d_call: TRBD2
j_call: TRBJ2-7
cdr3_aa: CASSYGGRSSQYF
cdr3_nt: TGTGCCAGCAGTTACGGCGGGAGGAGCTCGCAGTACTTC

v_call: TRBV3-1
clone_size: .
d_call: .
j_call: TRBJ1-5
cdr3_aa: CASSRGPRSNQPQHF
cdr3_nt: TGTGCCAGCAGCCGGGGCCCTCGGAGCAATCAGCCCCAGCATTTT

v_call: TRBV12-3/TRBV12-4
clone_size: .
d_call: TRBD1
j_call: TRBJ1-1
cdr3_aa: CATKDRGISEAFF
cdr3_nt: TGTGCCACAAAGGACAGGGGGATTTCTGAAGCTTTCTTT

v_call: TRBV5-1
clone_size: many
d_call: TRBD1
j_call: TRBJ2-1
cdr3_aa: CASSLEQGYNEQFF
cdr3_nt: TGCGCCAGCAGCTTGGAACAGGGGTACAATGAGCAGTTCTTC

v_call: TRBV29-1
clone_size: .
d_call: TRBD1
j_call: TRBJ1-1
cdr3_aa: CSVESHRDRGLRRGPEAFF
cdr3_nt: TGCAGCGTTGAATCCCACCGGGACAGGGGGCTAAGGAGGGGACCTGAAGCTTTCTTT

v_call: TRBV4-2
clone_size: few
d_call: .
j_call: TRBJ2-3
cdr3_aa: CASSQEAGLRDTQYF
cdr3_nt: TGTGCCAGCAGCCAAGAAGCGGGCCTTAGGGATACGCAGTATTTT

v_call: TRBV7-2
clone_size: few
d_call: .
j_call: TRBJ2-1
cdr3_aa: CASSLVGGEQFF
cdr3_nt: TGTGCCAGCAGCTTAGTGGGTGGTGAGCAGTTCTTC

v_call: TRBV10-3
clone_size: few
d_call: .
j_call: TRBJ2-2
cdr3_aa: CAISESNRELFF
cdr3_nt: TGTGCCATCAGTGAGTCGAATCGGGAGCTGTTTTTT

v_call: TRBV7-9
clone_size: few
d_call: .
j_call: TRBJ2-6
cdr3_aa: CAGFNGALGANVLTF
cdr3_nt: TGTGCCGGATTTAACGGAGCCCTCGGGGCCAACGTCCTGACTTTC

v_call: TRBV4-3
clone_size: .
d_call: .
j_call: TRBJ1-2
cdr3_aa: CASSQEVGLEGNYYGYTF
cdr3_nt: TGCGCCAGCAGCCAAGAAGTCGGTCTTGAAGGGAATTACTATGGCTACACCTTC

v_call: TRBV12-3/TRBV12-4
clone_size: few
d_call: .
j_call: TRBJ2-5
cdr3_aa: CASSQGHRTPETQYF
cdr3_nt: TGTGCCAGCAGTCAGGGACATCGGACCCCAGAGACCCAGTACTTC

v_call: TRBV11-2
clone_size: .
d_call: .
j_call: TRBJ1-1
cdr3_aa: CASSSRRQMNTEAFF
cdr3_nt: TGTGCCAGCAGCTCCCGAAGACAGATGAACACTGAAGCTTTCTTT

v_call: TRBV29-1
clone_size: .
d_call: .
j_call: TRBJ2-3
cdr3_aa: CSASFGTDTQYF
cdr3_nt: TGCAGCGCTAGCTTCGGGACAGATACGCAGTATTTT

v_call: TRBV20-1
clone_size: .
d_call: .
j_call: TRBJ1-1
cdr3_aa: CSARDLTEAFF
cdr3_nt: TGCAGTGCTAGAGACCTCACTGAAGCTTTCTTT

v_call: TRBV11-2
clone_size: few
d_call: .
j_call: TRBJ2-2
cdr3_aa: CASSFLAPTGTGELFF
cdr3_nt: TGTGCCAGCAGCTTCCTAGCGCCCACCGGGACCGGGGAGCTGTTTTTT

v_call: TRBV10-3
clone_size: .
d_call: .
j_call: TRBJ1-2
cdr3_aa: CAISESGLGVLNYGYTF
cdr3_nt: TGTGCCATCAGTGAGTCCGGATTAGGAGTATTGAACTATGGCTACACCTTC

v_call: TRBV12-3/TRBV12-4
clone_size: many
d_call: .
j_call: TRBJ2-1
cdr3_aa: CASSHRDYNEQFF
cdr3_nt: TGTGCCAGCAGCCACCGGGACTACAATGAGCAGTTCTTC

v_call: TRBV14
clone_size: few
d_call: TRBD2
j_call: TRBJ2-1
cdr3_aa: CASSQVPAGVEQFF
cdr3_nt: TGTGCCAGCAGCCAAGTCCCAGCGGGAGTTGAGCAGTTCTTC

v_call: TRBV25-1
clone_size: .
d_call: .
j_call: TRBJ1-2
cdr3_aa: CASSESGGNGYTF
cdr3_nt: TGTGCCAGCAGTGAAAGCGGGGGGAATGGCTACACCTTC

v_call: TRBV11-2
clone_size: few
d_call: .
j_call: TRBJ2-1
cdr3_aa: CASSSVFENYEQFF
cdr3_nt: TGTGCCAGCAGCTCCGTTTTCGAAAATTATGAGCAGTTCTTC

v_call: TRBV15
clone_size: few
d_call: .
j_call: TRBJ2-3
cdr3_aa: CATSRLQPDTQYF
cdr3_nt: TGTGCCACCAGCAGACTTCAGCCAGATACGCAGTATTTT

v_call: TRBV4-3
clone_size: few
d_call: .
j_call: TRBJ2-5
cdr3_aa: CASSQAVSGTAYQETQYF
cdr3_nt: TGCGCCAGCAGCCAAGCAGTTTCAGGGACGGCCTACCAAGAGACCCAGTACTTC

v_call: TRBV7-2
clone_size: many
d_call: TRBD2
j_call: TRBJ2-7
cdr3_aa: CASSLSGGGPSYEQYF
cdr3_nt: TGTGCCAGCAGCTTAAGTGGGGGAGGGCCTAGTTACGAGCAGTACTTC

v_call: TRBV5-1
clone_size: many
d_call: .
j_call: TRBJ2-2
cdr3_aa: CASSLAAPNTGELFF
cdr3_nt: TGCGCCAGCAGCTTGGCGGCTCCGAACACCGGGGAGCTGTTTTTT

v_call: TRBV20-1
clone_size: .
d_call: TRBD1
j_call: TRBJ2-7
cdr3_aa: CSASVGTGAYEQYF
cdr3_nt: TGCAGTGCGAGCGTGGGGACAGGGGCCTACGAGCAGTACTTC

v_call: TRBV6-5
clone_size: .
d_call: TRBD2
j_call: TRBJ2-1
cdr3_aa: CASSPSGDEQFF
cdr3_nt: TGTGCCAGCAGCCCCAGCGGGGATGAGCAGTTCTTC

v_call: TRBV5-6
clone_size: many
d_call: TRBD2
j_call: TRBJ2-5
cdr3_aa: CASSLLTSGGGETQYF
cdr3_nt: TGTGCCAGCAGCTTGCTGACTAGCGGAGGTGGAGAGACCCAGTACTTC

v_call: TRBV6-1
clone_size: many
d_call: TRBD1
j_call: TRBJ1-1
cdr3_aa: CASSDRGLSEAFF
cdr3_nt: TGTGCCAGCAGTGACAGGGGGCTTTCTGAAGCTTTCTTT

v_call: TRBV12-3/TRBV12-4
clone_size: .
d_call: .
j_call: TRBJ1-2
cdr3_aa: CASSPADRPYGYTF
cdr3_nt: TGTGCCAGCAGTCCCGCTGACAGACCCTATGGCTACACCTTC

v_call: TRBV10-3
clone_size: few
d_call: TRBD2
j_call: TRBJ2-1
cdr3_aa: CAISESSGGSNEQFF
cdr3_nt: TGTGCCATCAGTGAGTCGTCGGGAGGGTCCAATGAGCAGTTCTTC

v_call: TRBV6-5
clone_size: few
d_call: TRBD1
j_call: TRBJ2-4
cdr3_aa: CASSPSTGWTIQYF
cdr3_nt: TGTGCCAGCAGTCCCTCGACAGGGTGGACCATTCAGTACTTC

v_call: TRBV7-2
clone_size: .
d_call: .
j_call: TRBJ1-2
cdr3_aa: CASTPGRYTF
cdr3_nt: TGTGCCAGCACCCCGGGACGTTACACCTTC

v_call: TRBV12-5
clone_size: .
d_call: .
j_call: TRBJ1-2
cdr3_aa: CASGLAIPFGLVAGKGYTF
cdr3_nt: TGTGCTAGTGGTTTGGCAATACCTTTTGGGTTGGTGGCAGGGAAAGGCTACACCTTC

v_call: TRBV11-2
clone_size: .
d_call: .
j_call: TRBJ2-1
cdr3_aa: CASSFRLPSDNEQFF
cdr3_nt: TGTGCCAGCAGCTTCCGACTACCAAGTGACAATGAGCAGTTCTTC

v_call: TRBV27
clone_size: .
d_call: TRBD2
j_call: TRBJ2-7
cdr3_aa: CASSLATSGPYEQYF
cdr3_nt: TGTGCCAGCAGTTTAGCGACTAGCGGTCCCTACGAGCAGTACTTC

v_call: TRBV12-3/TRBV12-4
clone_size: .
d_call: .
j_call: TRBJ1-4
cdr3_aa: CASSLYRVGGKQNEKLFF
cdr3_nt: TGTGCCAGCAGTTTGTACAGGGTGGGTGGGAAGCAGAATGAAAAACTGTTTTTT

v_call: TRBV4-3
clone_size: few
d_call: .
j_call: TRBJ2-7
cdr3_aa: CASSQYPGAYEQYF
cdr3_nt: TGCGCCAGCAGCCAATACCCCGGGGCATACGAGCAGTACTTC

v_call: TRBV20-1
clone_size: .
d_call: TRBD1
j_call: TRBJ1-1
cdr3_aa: CSILSRDRNTEAFF
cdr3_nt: TGCAGCATCTTGAGTCGGGACAGAAACACTGAAGCTTTCTTT

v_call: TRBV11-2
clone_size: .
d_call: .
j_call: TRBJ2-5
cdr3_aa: CASSPGPSGGGHQETQYF
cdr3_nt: TGTGCCAGCAGCCCTGGCCCTAGCGGAGGGGGCCATCAAGAGACCCAGTACTTC

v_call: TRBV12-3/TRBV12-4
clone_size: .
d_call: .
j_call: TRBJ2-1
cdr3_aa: CASSLAGLRSYNEQFF
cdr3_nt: TGTGCCAGCAGTTTAGCGGGCCTAAGGTCCTACAATGAGCAGTTCTTC

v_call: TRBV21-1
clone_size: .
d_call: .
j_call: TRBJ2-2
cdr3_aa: CASSKAHGKYTGELFF
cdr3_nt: TGTGCCAGCAGCAAAGCGCACGGAAAGTACACCGGGGAGCTGTTTTTT

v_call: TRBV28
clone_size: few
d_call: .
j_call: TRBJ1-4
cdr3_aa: CASSSDSRGKLFF
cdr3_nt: TGTGCCAGCAGTTCGGACAGCCGAGGAAAACTGTTTTTT

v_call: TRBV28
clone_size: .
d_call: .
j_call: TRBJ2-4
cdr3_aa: CASSRTFLAKNIQYF
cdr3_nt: TGTGCCAGCAGTAGGACCTTTCTAGCCAAAAACATTCAGTACTTC

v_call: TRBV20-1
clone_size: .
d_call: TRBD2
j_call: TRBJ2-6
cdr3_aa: CSAWGLAGALGANVLTF
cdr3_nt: TGCAGTGCTTGGGGACTAGCGGGAGCTCTTGGGGCCAACGTCCTGACTTTC

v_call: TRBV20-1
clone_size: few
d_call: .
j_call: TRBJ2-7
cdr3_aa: CSAVSYEQYF
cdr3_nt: TGCAGTGCGGTCTCCTACGAGCAGTACTTC

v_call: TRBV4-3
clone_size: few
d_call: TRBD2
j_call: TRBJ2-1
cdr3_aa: CASSQGVGLGDNEQFF
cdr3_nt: TGCGCCAGCAGCCAAGGGGTGGGACTAGGGGACAATGAGCAGTTCTTC

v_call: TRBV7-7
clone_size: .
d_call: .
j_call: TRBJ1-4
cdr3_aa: CASSLGRGDGEKLFF
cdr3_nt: TGTGCCAGCAGCTTAGGAAGGGGGGACGGCGAAAAACTGTTTTTT

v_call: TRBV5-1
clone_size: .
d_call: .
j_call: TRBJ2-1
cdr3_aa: CASSLGGAAYSYNEQFF
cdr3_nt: TGCGCCAGCAGCTTGGGGGGGGCGGCATACTCCTACAATGAGCAGTTCTTC

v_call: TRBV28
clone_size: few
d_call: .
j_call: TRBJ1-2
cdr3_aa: CASSFTARGQGYGYTF
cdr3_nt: TGTGCCAGCAGTTTCACCGCGAGGGGCCAGGGGTATGGCTACACCTTC

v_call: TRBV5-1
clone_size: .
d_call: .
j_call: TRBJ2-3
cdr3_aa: CASSPRPPLGNTQYF
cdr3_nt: TGCGCCAGCAGCCCGCGGCCTCCACTGGGAAATACGCAGTATTTT

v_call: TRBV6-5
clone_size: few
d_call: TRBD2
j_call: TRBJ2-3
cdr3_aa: CASSYGLAGEGTDTQYF
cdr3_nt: TGTGCCAGCAGTTATGGCCTAGCGGGAGAGGGTACGGATACGCAGTATTTT

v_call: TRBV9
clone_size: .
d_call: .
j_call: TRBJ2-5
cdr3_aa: CASSLRAAETQYF
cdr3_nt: TGTGCCAGCAGCCTACGAGCGGCGGAGACCCAGTACTTC

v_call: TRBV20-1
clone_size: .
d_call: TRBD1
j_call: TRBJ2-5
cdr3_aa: CSARARVAQGARETQYF
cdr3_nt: TGCAGTGCTAGAGCTCGTGTTGCACAGGGGGCGCGGGAGACCCAGTACTTC